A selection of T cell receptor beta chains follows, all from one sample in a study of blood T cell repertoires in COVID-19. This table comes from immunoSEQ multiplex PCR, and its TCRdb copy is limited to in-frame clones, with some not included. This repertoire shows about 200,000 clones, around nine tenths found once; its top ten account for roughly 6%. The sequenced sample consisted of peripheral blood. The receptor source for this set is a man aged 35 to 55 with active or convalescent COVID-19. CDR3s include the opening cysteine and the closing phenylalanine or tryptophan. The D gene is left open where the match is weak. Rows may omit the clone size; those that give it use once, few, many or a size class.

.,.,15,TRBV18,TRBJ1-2,CASSPDRLMDYGYTF,TGTGCCAGCTCACCGGACAGATTGATGGACTATGGCTACACCTTC
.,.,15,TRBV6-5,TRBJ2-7,CASSYSAAGLYEQYF,TGTGCCAGCAGTTACTCCGCCGCGGGACTCTACGAGCAGTACTTC
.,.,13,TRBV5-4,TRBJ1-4,CASSLAGDEKLFF,TGTGCCAGCAGCTTGGCAGGGGATGAAAAACTGTTTTTT
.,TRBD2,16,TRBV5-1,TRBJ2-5,CASSLVSSGGVETQYF,TGCGCCAGCAGCTTGGTGTCTAGCGGGGGGGTTGAGACCCAGTACTTC
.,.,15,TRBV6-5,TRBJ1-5,CASSRAGVDGQPQHF,TGTGCCAGCAGCCGGGCAGGGGTCGACGGTCAGCCCCAGCATTTT
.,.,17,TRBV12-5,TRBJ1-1,CASGKGFMGGSNTEAFF,TGTGCTAGTGGAAAAGGTTTCATGGGAGGGTCGAACACTGAAGCTTTCTTT
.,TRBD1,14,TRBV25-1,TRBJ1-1,CASSEHTGVAEAFF,TGTGCCAGCAGTGAACATACAGGGGTCGCTGAAGCTTTCTTT
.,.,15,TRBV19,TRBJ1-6,CATQTGTSYNSPLHF,TGTGCCACCCAGACAGGAACATCCTATAATTCACCCCTCCACTTT
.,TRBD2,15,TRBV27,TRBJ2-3,CASRLGGGNTDTQYF,TGTGCCAGCAGGCTGGGGGGGGGAAACACAGATACGCAGTATTTT
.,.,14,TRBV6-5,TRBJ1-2,CASSYDRANYGYTF,TGTGCCAGCAGTTACGACAGAGCTAACTATGGCTACACCTTC
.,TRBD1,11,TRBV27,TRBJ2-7,CASSLGDRKYF,TGTGCCAGCAGTTTGGGGGACAGGAAGTACTTC
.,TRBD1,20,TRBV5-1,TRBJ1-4,CASSPVPGQGVLWTNEKLFF,TGCGCCAGCAGCCCTGTCCCGGGACAGGGGGTGTTGTGGACTAATGAAAAACTGTTTTTT
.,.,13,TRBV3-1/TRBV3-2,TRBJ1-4,CASSQDRLAKLFF,TGTGCCAGCAGCCAAGATCGTTTGGCAAAACTGTTTTTT
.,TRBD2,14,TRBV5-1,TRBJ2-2,CASSRIAGLGELFF,TGCGCCAGCAGCCGGATAGCGGGATTGGGGGAGCTGTTTTTT
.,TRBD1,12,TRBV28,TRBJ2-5,CASRDRWETQYF,TGTGCCAGCAGGGACAGGTGGGAGACCCAGTACTTC
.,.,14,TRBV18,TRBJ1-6,CASSQRRGDSPLHF,TGTGCCAGCTCACAACGCCGAGGAGATTCACCCCTCCACTTT
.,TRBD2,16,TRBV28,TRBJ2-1,CASSLSAGVGYNEQFF,TGTGCCAGCAGTTTATCCGCGGGAGTGGGTTACAATGAGCAGTTCTTC
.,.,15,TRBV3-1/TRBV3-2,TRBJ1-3,CASSQNFGGGNTIYF,TGTGCCAGCAGCCAAAATTTCGGAGGTGGAAACACCATATATTTT
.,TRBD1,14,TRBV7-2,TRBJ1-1,CASSPKGGYTEAFF,TGTGCCAGCAGCCCCAAAGGGGGCTATACTGAAGCTTTCTTT
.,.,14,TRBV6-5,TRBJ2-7,CASRRHGESYEQYF,TGTGCCAGCCGCCGACATGGGGAGAGCTACGAGCAGTACTTC
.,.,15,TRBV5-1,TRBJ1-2,CASSLAQRTADGYTF,TGCGCCAGCAGCTTGGCCCAACGGACAGCCGATGGCTACACCTTC
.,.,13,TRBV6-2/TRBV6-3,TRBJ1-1,CASSSGYGAGAFF,TGTGCCAGCAGTTCGGGGTACGGTGCGGGGGCTTTCTTT
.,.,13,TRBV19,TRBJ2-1,CASRDSPYNEQFF,TGTGCCAGTAGGGACAGCCCCTACAATGAGCAGTTCTTC
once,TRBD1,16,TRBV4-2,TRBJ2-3,CASSPWDSSTRDTQYF,TGTGCCAGCAGCCCGTGGGACAGCAGTACCAGGGATACGCAGTATTTT
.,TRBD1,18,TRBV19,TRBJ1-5,CASSIDPSRDRGFQPQHF,TGTGCCAGTAGTATAGACCCCTCCCGGGACAGGGGGTTTCAGCCCCAGCATTTT
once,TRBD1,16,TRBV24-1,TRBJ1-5,CATSDTDRGHNQPQHF,TGTGCCACCAGTGATACGGACAGGGGACACAATCAGCCCCAGCATTTT
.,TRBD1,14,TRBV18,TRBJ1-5,CASSPATGTQPQHF,TGTGCCAGCTCACCAGCGACAGGGACCCAGCCCCAGCATTTT
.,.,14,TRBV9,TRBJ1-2,CASSAGEGYYGYTF,TGTGCCAGCAGCGCCGGGGAGGGTTACTATGGCTACACCTTC
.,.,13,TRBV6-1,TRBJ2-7,CASSEARSYEQYF,TGTGCCAGCAGTGAAGCTAGAAGCTACGAGCAGTACTTC
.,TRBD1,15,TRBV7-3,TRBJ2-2,CASSLQGADTGELFF,TGTGCCAGCAGCTTACAGGGGGCGGACACCGGGGAGCTGTTTTTT
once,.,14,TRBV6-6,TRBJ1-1,CASSYRGWNTEAFF,TGTGCCAGCAGTTACAGGGGGTGGAACACTGAAGCTTTCTTT
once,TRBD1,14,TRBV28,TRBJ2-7,CASSPDRTIYEQYF,TGTGCCAGCAGTCCGGACAGGACGATCTACGAGCAGTACTTC
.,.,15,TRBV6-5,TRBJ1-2,CASSYSYDSDYGYTF,TGTGCCAGCAGTTACTCCTACGATTCGGACTATGGCTACACCTTC
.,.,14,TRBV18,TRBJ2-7,CASSGVGRADEQYF,TGTGCCAGCTCCGGTGTGGGCAGGGCGGACGAGCAGTACTTC
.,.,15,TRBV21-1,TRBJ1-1,CASNAAKGAVLEAFF,TGTGCCAGCAACGCAGCAAAGGGGGCAGTGCTTGAAGCTTTCTTT
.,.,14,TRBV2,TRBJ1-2,CASSEEGINYGYTF,TGTGCCAGCAGTGAGGAGGGTATTAACTATGGCTACACCTTC
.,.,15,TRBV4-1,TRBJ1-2,CASSQAQGLGYGYTF,TGCGCCAGCAGCCAAGCCCAGGGGCTTGGGTATGGCTACACCTTC
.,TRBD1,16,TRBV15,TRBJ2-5,CATSRKTGGSAQTQYF,TGTGCCACCAGCAGAAAGACAGGGGGCTCTGCTCAGACCCAGTACTTC
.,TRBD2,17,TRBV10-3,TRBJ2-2,CAISEPLAGTNTGELFF,TGTGCCATCAGTGAGCCGCTAGCGGGGACAAACACCGGGGAGCTGTTTTTT
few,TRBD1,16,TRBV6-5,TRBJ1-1,CASSYTGTGRSTEAFF,TGTGCCAGCAGTTACACGGGGACAGGTAGAAGCACTGAAGCTTTCTTT
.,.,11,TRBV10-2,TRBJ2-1,CASKTGTQQFF,TGCGCCAGTAAGACCGGGACTCAGCAGTTCTTC
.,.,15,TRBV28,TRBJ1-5,CASSLRGFGNQPQHF,TGTGCCAGCAGTTTAAGGGGGTTCGGCAATCAGCCCCAGCATTTT
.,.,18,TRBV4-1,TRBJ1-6,CASSQGTGGSSYNSPPHF,TGCGCCAGCAGCCAAGGAACCGGGGGAAGCTCCTATAATTCACCCCCCCACTTT
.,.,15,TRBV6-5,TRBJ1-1,CASSYDGSLNTEAFF,TGTGCCAGCAGTTACGATGGGAGCTTGAACACTGAAGCTTTCTTT
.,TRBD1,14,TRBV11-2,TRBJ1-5,CASSPDRGNQPQHF,TGTGCCAGCAGCCCAGACAGGGGGAATCAGCCCCAGCATTTT
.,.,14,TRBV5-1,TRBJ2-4,CASSFRADKNIQYF,TGCGCCAGCAGCTTTCGAGCGGATAAAAACATTCAGTACTTC
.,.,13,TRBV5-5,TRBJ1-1,CASSLAITAEAFF,TGTGCCAGCAGCTTGGCCATCACAGCTGAAGCTTTCTTT
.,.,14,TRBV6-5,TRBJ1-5,CASSYSGDWQPQHF,TGTGCCAGCAGTTACTCAGGGGATTGGCAGCCCCAGCATTTT
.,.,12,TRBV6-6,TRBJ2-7,CASRTGSYEQYF,TGTGCCAGCAGAACGGGATCCTACGAGCAGTACTTC